The 27 T cell receptor beta chains below were found in one sample sequenced in a study of post-analysis software for immune sequencing data. Study results and caveats: Controls showed lower frequencies than patients for a handful of TRBV segments, and TRBV5-6, TRBV5-1 and TRBV20-1 were among these.

cDNA libraries for TCR beta contained unique molecular identifiers. TCRdb analysed the PCR reads with MiXCR anew, one entry per CDR3 protein. The sample holds some 450,000 distinct CDR3 sequences; over 35% are singletons and the top ten take about 12%. These receptors' antigens are unknown. The sequenced material came from blood. The receptors come from a girl between 5 and 17 years old with multiple sclerosis.

This clonotype was detected a few times. CDR3 region: CASSRPGLAYNEQFF. CDR3 coding DNA: TGTGCCAGCAGCCGACCGGGACTAGCGTACAATGAGCAGTTCTTC. The chain recombines TRBV11-2 with TRBJ2-1; 10 bases map to TRBD2. V dropped 5 bases and J dropped 4; count of bases not matched to a gene: 5. CDR3 size: 15 residues. Germline values: CDR1 SGHAT, CDR2 FQNNGV. Drawing the rest from reference TRBV11-2 and TRBJ2-1, the complete variable domain is EAGVAQSPRYKIIEKRQSVAFWCNPISGHATLYWYQQILGQGPKLLIQFQNNGVVDDSQLPKDRFSAERLKGVDSTLKIQPAKLEDSAVYLCASSRPGLAYNEQFFGPGTRLTVL.

The chain employs TRBV5-1 and TRBJ2-3, with D unresolved. The length of the CDR3 is 14 residues. V lost 2 bases to trimming and J lost 0 bases, with 7 bases between them. Germline V lookup: CDR1 SGHRS, CDR2 YFSETQ. This CDR3 is CASSFETSTDTQYF. DNA for the CDR3: TGCGCCAGCAGCTTTGAGACTAGCACAGATACGCAGTATTTT. The complete variable domain, with remaining parts taken from reference TRBV5-1 and TRBJ2-3, reads KAGVTQTPRYLIKTRGQQVTLSCSPISGHRSVSWYQQTPGQGLQFLFEYFSETQRNKGNFPGRFSGRQFSNSRSEMNVSTLELGDSALYLCASSFETSTDTQYFGPGTRLTVL.

This clonotype turned up a few times. The chain carries TRBV4-3 and TRBJ2-3; the D gene is possibly TRBD1 (5 bases). Germline V gene lookup returns CDR1 LGHNA and CDR2 YSLEER. This CDR3 has 15 amino acids. The V and J ends lost 0 bases and 2 bases respectively, with 9 bases between them. CDR3: CASSQDRGFTDTQYF. CDR3 DNA sequence: TGCGCCAGCAGCCAAGATAGGGGATTCACAGATACGCAGTATTTT.

In this sample, this clonotype turned up a few times. The V gene is TRBV5-1, the J gene TRBJ2-1, with D perhaps TRBD1 (6 bases). This CDR3 has 14 amino acids. Trimming took 0 bases from V and 9 from J, leaving 13 bases between them. The germline CDR1 and CDR2 sequences are SGHRS and YFSETQ. CDR3 in amino acids: CASSLGEQGSEQFF. CDR3 nucleotides: TGCGCCAGCAGCTTGGGGGAACAGGGTAGTGAGCAGTTCTTC.

This clonotype was picked up one time. This chain uses TRBV14 with TRBJ1-1, with unresolved D. V shed 2 bases and J shed 1 base, with 5 bases lying between them. Germline loops: CDR1 SGHDN, CDR2 FVKESK. The CDR3 length is 13 residues. CDR3 in amino acids: CASSQSGNTEAFF. DNA for the CDR3: TGTGCCAGCAGCCAATCAGGGAACACTGAAGCTTTCTTT.

This sequence joins TRBV4-2 and TRBJ1-1; 7 bases are a match to TRBD1. V shed 3 bases, J shed 8 bases, and the junction held 12 bases outside the gene matches. CDR3 length: 15 residues. CDR1 is LGHNA, CDR2 YNFKEQ, per germline. The CDR3 region is CASSQSADRTPEAFF. Here the CDR3 DNA reads TGTGCCAGCAGCCAGTCCGCGGACAGGACCCCCGAAGCTTTCTTT.

This sequence joins TRBV6-1 and TRBJ2-6, with D hard to call. This CDR3 has 15 amino acids. V shed 4 bases and J shed 3 bases, with 10 bases lying between them. The V gene's germline CDR1 is MNHNS and CDR2 SASEGT. CDR3 residues: CASSGTVGGANVLTF. The CDR3, as DNA: TGTGCCAGCAGTGGCACCGTAGGTGGGGCCAACGTCCTGACTTTC.

This clonotype was picked up a small number of times. The CDR3 protein is CASSYGQLLAGGPLAKNIQYF. CDR3 coding DNA: TGTGCCAGCAGTTATGGGCAACTCCTAGCGGGAGGGCCACTAGCCAAAAACATTCAGTACTTC. The J gene is TRBJ2-4, the V gene TRBV28; TRBD2 matches 12 bases. There are 21 residues in the CDR3. The V gene's germline CDR1 is MDHEN and CDR2 SYDVKM. V lost 4 bases to trimming and J lost 0 bases; unmatched junction nucleotides: 16.

V is TRBV7-3 and J is TRBJ2-1, with 9 positions matching TRBD2. CDR3 length: 14 amino acids. CDR1 and CDR2 from the germline V gene are SGHTA and FQGTGA. With 8 bases clipped from V and 6 bases from J, the junction kept 8 bases outside the gene matches. The CDR3 DNA follows: TGTGCCAGCGGTAGGACTAGCGAGACCAATGAGCAGTTCTTC. Translation: CASGRTSETNEQFF.

This clonotype has just one count. V is TRBV7-2 and J is TRBJ1-2; no reliable D call. Per germline, CDR1 SGHTA and CDR2 FQGNSA. Trimming removed 2 bases at V and 6 bases at J, with 13 bases between. There are 14 residues in the CDR3. DNA of the CDR3: TGTGCCAGCAGCTTAAGTGGGGTTCAAAATGGCTACACCTTC. Its translation: CASSLSGVQNGYTF.

This clonotype was recorded a few times. The chain employs TRBV6-1 and TRBJ1-2, with a possible D match to TRBD1 (6 bases). CDR1 and CDR2 from the germline V gene are MNHNS and SASEGT. The CDR3 runs to 12 residues. Trimming removed 3 bases at V and 4 bases at J, with 6 bases between. The CDR3 here is CASSEGAYGYTF. The CDR3 coding sequence is TGTGCCAGCAGTGAGGGGGCCTATGGCTACACCTTC.

The gene calls are TRBV5-1 and TRBJ2-1; weak D call: TRBD1 (6 bases). CDR1 is SGHRS and CDR2 is YFSETQ in the germline V gene. The CDR3 is 14 amino acids. Deletions cut 3 bases from V and 6 bases from J, with 13 bases between. DNA for the CDR3: TGCGCCAGCAGCTCGAACAGGGTCCTCAATGAGCAGTTCTTC. Translating it yields CASSSNRVLNEQFF.

The rearrangement links TRBV15 to TRBJ2-1; D might be TRBD2 (5 bases). V gave up 5 bases and J gave up 5 bases, with 16 bases separating them. There are 15 residues in the CDR3. Germline-derived CDR1 and CDR2 are LNHNV and YYDKDF (reference sequence). CDR3 amino acids: CATSPPGIRNNEQFF. CDR3 bases: TGTGCCACCAGCCCCCCGGGAATTCGGAACAATGAGCAGTTCTTC.

V usage is TRBV5-1 and J usage is TRBJ2-3, with TRBD2 as a possible D gene (5 bases). V was cut by 1 base and J by 0 bases, with 9 bases left in between. The CDR3 contains 15 residues. The germline gives CDR1 SGHRS, CDR2 YFSETQ. In DNA form, the CDR3 reads TGCGCCAGCAGCTTGTCGGGGTATAGCACAGATACGCAGTATTTT. This translates into CASSLSGYSTDTQYF.

The rearrangement links TRBV27 to TRBJ1-3, with D possibly TRBD1 on 5 matching bases. CDR1 is MNHEY, CDR2 SMNVEV, per germline (reference sequence). With 5 bases removed from V and 0 bases from J, the gap between germline ends came to 11 bases. The CDR3 is 15 residues long. CDR3 protein: CASSLTVNSGNTIYF. The CDR3 DNA reads TGTGCCAGCAGTCTGACAGTCAACTCTGGAAACACCATATATTTT.

In its sample, this clonotype was seen a few times. V is TRBV5-1 and J is TRBJ2-7; 9 bases fit TRBD1. The closer fit of TRBJ2-5 to the DNA end suggests the J call may be wrong. The germline gives CDR1 SGHRS, CDR2 YFSETQ. The CDR3 totals 16 residues. Here the CDR3 reads CASSLLTGGFQETQYF. Written as DNA, the CDR3 is TGCGCCAGCAGCCTATTAACAGGGGGCTTCCAAGAGACCCAGTACTTC.

This clonotype appeared a few times. The chain couples TRBV6-5 to TRBJ2-1; 9 nucleotides line up with TRBD2. There are 15 residues in the CDR3. Germline CDR1 reads MNHEY; CDR2 reads SVGAGI. The V and J ends lost 6 bases and 9 bases, in that order; junction bases with no gene match: 12. The CDR3 DNA reads as TGTGCCAGCAGCCGCGCGGTAGCGGGAGTTATTGAGCAGTTCTTC. This encodes CASSRAVAGVIEQFF.

This chain uses TRBV19 with TRBJ2-7; tentatively, D is TRBD2 (5 bases). CDR1 and CDR2 from the germline V gene are LNHDA and SQIVND (reference sequence). Between the trimmed V and J ends, which lost 7 bases and 5 bases, there was a span of 18 bases. This CDR3 has 14 amino acids. The CDR3 sequence is CASNRHGERDEQYF. CDR3 sequence (DNA): TGTGCCAGTAATCGCCACGGGGAAAGGGACGAGCAGTACTTC. The variable domain in full, with the rest retrieved from reference TRBV19 and TRBJ2-7, is DGGITQSPKYLFRKEGQNVTLSCEQNLNHDAMYWYRQDPGQGLRLIYYSQIVNDFQKGDIAEGYSVSREKKESFPLTVTSAQKNPTAFYLCASNRHGERDEQYFGPGTRLTVT.

V usage is TRBV20-1 and J usage is TRBJ2-5, with unresolved D. The CDR3 is 11 amino acids. Germline V CDR1 and CDR2: DFQATT, SNEGSKA (reference sequence). The ends were cut back, 3 bases at V and 4 bases at J, with 6 bases in the middle. The CDR3 region has the DNA TGCAGTGCTAGTTTCGGAGAGACCCAGTACTTC. As protein: CSASFGETQYF.

The chain joins TRBV6-1 to TRBJ2-3, with 12 positions matching TRBD2. V gave up 0 bases and J gave up 3 bases; unmatched junction bases: 13. The CDR3 is made up of 20 amino acids. Germline values: CDR1 MNHNS, CDR2 SASEGT. The CDR3 loop reads CASSEAWPNGLAGSTDTQYF. The CDR3 DNA reads as TGTGCCAGCAGTGAAGCTTGGCCCAACGGACTAGCGGGGAGTACAGATACGCAGTATTTT.

Comment on this clonotype: An end of the junction differs from the germline gene, which may be a read error. The rearrangement joins TRBV20-1 to TRBJ2-7; 8 nucleotides agree with TRBD2. Germline-derived CDR1 and CDR2 are DFQATT and SNEGSKA (reference sequence). There are 16 residues in the CDR3. CDR3 DNA: TGCGGTGCTAGGGGGGCAAGCGGGAGTATGGAAGGCGAGCAGTACTTC. It codes for CGARGASGSMEGEQYF.

This clonotype was detected once. The CDR3, as DNA: TGTGCCAGCAGTGACCCTAGCGGGGGCTACAATGAGCAGTACTTC. Its translation: CASSDPSGGYNEQYF. The genes are TRBV6-5 and TRBJ2-7, with 10 nucleotides matching TRBD2. CDR3 length equals 15 residues. Looked up from germline, CDR1 is MNHEY and CDR2 is SVGAGI. Losses at the gene ends were 5 bases for V and 7 bases for J; bases not matched to a gene: 11.

The chain has TRBV7-3 and TRBJ2-3, with a weak D call TRBD2 (5 bases). The germline CDR1 and CDR2 sequences are SGHTA and FQGTGA. This CDR3 region has 15 residues. The V gene lost 3 bases and the J gene lost 0 bases, with 10 bases spanning the gap. CDR3 nucleotides: TGTGCCAGCAGCTTCCTAGCCACTAGCACAGATACGCAGTATTTT. This sequence encodes CASSFLATSTDTQYF.

This clonotype was detected a few times. The chain employs TRBV7-8 and TRBJ2-1; a weak D match, TRBD2 (6 bases). This CDR3 region has 13 residues. V lost 4 bases to trimming and J lost 7 bases, with 11 bases between them. Germline assignment: CDR1 SGHVS and CDR2 FQNEAQ. CDR3 in amino acids: CASSSGLLNEQFF. The DNA of the CDR3 is TGTGCCAGCAGCTCCGGACTATTAAATGAGCAGTTCTTC.

This chain connects TRBV7-3 to TRBJ2-6; no reliable D call. CDR3 size: 15 residues. Trimming left V 0 bases short and J 10 bases short, with 13 bases between. CDR1 and CDR2 from the germline V gene are SGHTA and FQGTGA. The CDR3 DNA reads TGTGCCAGCAGCTTAACCCCCGGAGACTTAAACGTCCTGACTTTC. It specifies CASSLTPGDLNVLTF.

The table lists this clonotype with a few counts. The chain links TRBV12-3 or TRBV12-4 to TRBJ1-5, with D perhaps TRBD1 (5 bases). Between the trimmed V and J ends, which lost 3 bases and 6 bases, there was a span of 9 bases. The CDR3 has 13 amino acids. CDR3 in amino acids: CASSFGGLQPQHF. The CDR3 DNA sequence: TGTGCCAGCAGTTTCGGGGGACTTCAGCCCCAGCATTTT.

This clonotype has a handful of counts. The V gene is TRBV24-1, the J gene TRBJ2-7; 8 bases map to TRBD1. Germline loops: CDR1 KGHDR, CDR2 SFDVKD. The CDR3 runs to 14 residues. V dropped 4 bases and J dropped 2; count of bases not matched to a gene: 3. The CDR3 nucleotides are TGTGCCACCAGTGACGACAGGGGAGCCTACGAGCAGTACTTC. Its translation is CATSDDRGAYEQYF.